This paragraph covers one T cell receptor (beta chain) sequence. Antigen: not known. Patients sequenced had flow cytometry evidence of CD8+CD57+ cell expansion. The record originates from a study of CD8+CD57+ T cells in acquired aplastic anemia. Study-wide context: Sorted cells (CD4+ and CD8+) yielded DNA amounts that averaged approximately 3.2 ug.

Notes on the study in general: Statistical testing detected no significant gap in CD8+ Simpson's diversity between patients and controls. Between patients and controls, about 30 CD8+ CDR3 sequences were found in common.

This CDR3 is built from 14 residues. Trimming stripped 2 bases from V and 2 bases from J, with 9 bases between. Germline CDR1 and CDR2: SGHRS and YFSETQ. The template for TCR beta VDJ and CDR3 sequence profiling was genomic DNA. TCRdb reprocessed the reads via MiXCR and lists one record per CDR3 protein. The sample holds 450,000 to 550,000 distinct CDR3 sequences, around 32% seen once. The sample taken for sequencing was sorted CD4+, CD8+, or CD8+CD57+ T cells (not recorded which) from PBMCs. The receptor was isolated from a human donor with aplastic anemia. V usage is TRBV5-1 and J usage is TRBJ2-3; D perhaps matches TRBD1 (5 bases). The chain's CDR3 is CASSFSTDTDTQYF. The CDR3 coding sequence is TGCGCCAGCAGCTTTTCGACAGACACAGATACGCAGTATTTT.